These T cell receptor beta chains were read from a single sample in a study of T cell repertoires in cytomegalovirus infection. In TCRdb, the reads were re-called with MiXCR into one record per CDR3 protein. This repertoire shows hundreds of thousands of distinct CDR3 sequences, about 30% found once; its top ten account for around 11%. What these receptors recognize is not known. The sample consisted of cultured CD8+ T cells from PBMCs, taken from culture after CMV antigen stimulation. The receptors were sampled from a human donor in good health (CMV status not recorded). Some clones in this sample may be carry-over from other donors' samples. The CDR3 runs from the conserved cysteine through the conserved F or W. The order of the fields is J gene, D gene, V gene, clone size, CDR3 protein, CDR3 DNA. D genes are given only for firm matches. For some rows the clone size is stated as once, few or many, or as a class when expanded; others skip it.

j_call: TRBJ2-3
d_call: TRBD1
v_call: TRBV7-9
clone_size: many
cdr3_aa: CASSFPDRDRVRDTQYF
cdr3_nt: TGTGCCAGCAGCTTCCCAGACCGGGACAGGGTGAGAGATACGCAGTATTTT

j_call: TRBJ2-6
d_call: TRBD1
v_call: TRBV12-3/TRBV12-4
clone_size: NA
cdr3_aa: CASRLIGTENSGANVLTF
cdr3_nt: TGTGCCAGCCGACTCATCGGGACAGAAAACTCTGGGGCCAACGTCCTGACTTTC

j_call: TRBJ1-2
d_call: TRBD1
v_call: TRBV27
clone_size: once
cdr3_aa: CASIPQGEYYGYTF
cdr3_nt: TGTGCCAGCATCCCGCAGGGGGAATACTATGGCTACACCTTC

j_call: TRBJ1-2
d_call: NA
v_call: TRBV7-9
clone_size: few
cdr3_aa: CASRRKTAFRDGYTF
cdr3_nt: TGTGCCAGCAGGAGAAAAACAGCTTTCCGGGATGGCTACACCTTC

j_call: TRBJ2-7
d_call: TRBD2
v_call: TRBV6-5
clone_size: few
cdr3_aa: CASGGGLYEQYF
cdr3_nt: TGTGCCAGCGGCGGGGGGCTTTACGAGCAGTACTTC

j_call: TRBJ1-1
d_call: NA
v_call: TRBV19
clone_size: few
cdr3_aa: CASTPMGGIDTEAFF
cdr3_nt: TGTGCCAGTACCCCGATGGGGGGCATTGACACTGAAGCTTTCTTT

j_call: TRBJ1-1
d_call: NA
v_call: TRBV7-9
clone_size: many
cdr3_aa: CASSLLDLNTEAFF
cdr3_nt: TGTGCCAGCAGCTTATTGGACCTAAACACTGAAGCTTTCTTT

j_call: TRBJ2-2
d_call: NA
v_call: TRBV20-1
clone_size: NA
cdr3_aa: CSARDRTANTGELFF
cdr3_nt: TGCAGTGCTAGAGATCGAACAGCGAACACCGGGGAGCTGTTTTTT

j_call: TRBJ2-1
d_call: TRBD2
v_call: TRBV7-6
clone_size: many
cdr3_aa: CASSRLAGGLNEQFF
cdr3_nt: TGTGCCAGCAGTCGACTAGCGGGGGGACTAAATGAGCAGTTCTTC

j_call: TRBJ1-2
d_call: NA
v_call: TRBV20-1
clone_size: NA
cdr3_aa: CSARVPGAGGYTF
cdr3_nt: TGCAGTGCTAGAGTCCCAGGGGCGGGGGGCTACACCTTC

j_call: TRBJ1-1
d_call: NA
v_call: TRBV10-3
clone_size: few
cdr3_aa: CAISGTVNTEAFF
cdr3_nt: TGTGCCATCAGTGGGACCGTGAACACTGAAGCTTTCTTT

j_call: TRBJ1-1
d_call: NA
v_call: TRBV5-4
clone_size: NA
cdr3_aa: CASASSRASAEAFF
cdr3_nt: TGTGCCAGCGCCTCCAGTCGAGCAAGCGCTGAAGCTTTCTTT

j_call: TRBJ2-1
d_call: TRBD1
v_call: TRBV7-2
clone_size: NA
cdr3_aa: CARSTRTGTYNEQFF
cdr3_nt: TGTGCCAGGAGCACGAGGACAGGGACCTACAATGAGCAGTTCTTC

j_call: TRBJ1-1
d_call: NA
v_call: TRBV5-6
clone_size: NA
cdr3_aa: CASSSLAHMSTEAFF
cdr3_nt: TGTGCCAGCAGCTCCCTGGCGCACATGAGCACTGAAGCTTTCTTT

j_call: TRBJ2-3
d_call: NA
v_call: TRBV6-1
clone_size: few
cdr3_aa: CAVIGSDTQYF
cdr3_nt: TGTGCCGTTATCGGGTCAGATACGCAGTATTTT

j_call: TRBJ2-1
d_call: TRBD1
v_call: TRBV4-1
clone_size: NA
cdr3_aa: CASSQDRVFENNEQFF
cdr3_nt: TGCGCCAGCAGCCAGGACAGGGTCTTCGAAAACAATGAGCAGTTCTTC

j_call: TRBJ2-3
d_call: TRBD1
v_call: TRBV10-3
clone_size: few
cdr3_aa: CAIKTTGGTTDTQYF
cdr3_nt: TGTGCCATCAAAACAACAGGGGGCACCACAGATACGCAGTATTTT

j_call: TRBJ2-1
d_call: TRBD1
v_call: TRBV7-4
clone_size: few
cdr3_aa: CASSPDRSVYNEQFF
cdr3_nt: TGTGCCAGCAGTCCGGACAGGTCTGTCTACAATGAGCAGTTCTTC

j_call: TRBJ1-4
d_call: TRBD1
v_call: TRBV19
clone_size: NA
cdr3_aa: CARGRDRPGSVCGVTNEKLFF
cdr3_nt: TGTGCCAGGGGCCGGGACAGGCCAGGATCCGTATGCGGCGTGACTAATGAAAAACTGTTTTTT

j_call: TRBJ2-3
d_call: TRBD2
v_call: TRBV9
clone_size: few
cdr3_aa: CASSAYSGGADTQYF
cdr3_nt: TGTGCCAGCAGCGCCTATAGCGGGGGTGCAGATACGCAGTATTTT

j_call: TRBJ1-4
d_call: NA
v_call: TRBV6-1
clone_size: NA
cdr3_aa: CVSSEVLKRGEKLFF
cdr3_nt: TGTGTCAGCAGTGAAGTTTTGAAGAGGGGGGAAAAACTGTTTTTT

j_call: TRBJ1-1
d_call: TRBD1
v_call: TRBV4-1
clone_size: NA
cdr3_aa: CASSQDPTGERDTEAFF
cdr3_nt: TGCGCCAGCAGCCAAGATCCTACAGGGGAACGGGACACTGAAGCTTTCTTT

j_call: TRBJ2-1
d_call: TRBD2
v_call: TRBV15
clone_size: NA
cdr3_aa: CATSREWRGGPGNEQFF
cdr3_nt: TGTGCCACCAGCAGAGAATGGCGGGGGGGCCCGGGCAATGAGCAGTTCTTC

j_call: TRBJ1-2
d_call: NA
v_call: TRBV27
clone_size: NA
cdr3_aa: CASSLSSQLRRYGYTF
cdr3_nt: TGTGCCAGCAGTTTATCCTCACAGCTCCGACGCTATGGCTACACCTTC

j_call: TRBJ1-1
d_call: NA
v_call: TRBV5-6
clone_size: few
cdr3_aa: CASSLSIFRQGEEAFF
cdr3_nt: TGTGCCAGCAGCTTGTCTATTTTCAGGCAGGGAGAGGAAGCTTTCTTT

j_call: TRBJ1-2
d_call: NA
v_call: TRBV5-4
clone_size: NA
cdr3_aa: CASSLPGSGYTF
cdr3_nt: TGTGCCAGCAGCTTGCCAGGGTCTGGCTACACCTTC

j_call: TRBJ2-7
d_call: NA
v_call: TRBV13
clone_size: NA
cdr3_aa: CASSLKRAEQYF
cdr3_nt: TGTGCCAGCAGCTTAAAACGGGCCGAGCAGTACTTC

j_call: TRBJ2-3
d_call: TRBD2
v_call: TRBV12-3/TRBV12-4
clone_size: few
cdr3_aa: CASGTSILDTQYF
cdr3_nt: TGTGCCAGCGGGACTAGTATTTTGGATACGCAGTATTTT

j_call: TRBJ1-2
d_call: NA
v_call: TRBV20-1
clone_size: NA
cdr3_aa: CSARIDRTNYGYTF
cdr3_nt: TGCAGTGCTAGAATAGACAGGACCAACTATGGCTACACCTTC

j_call: TRBJ2-1
d_call: NA
v_call: TRBV7-8
clone_size: many
cdr3_aa: CASSLVLKYFNEQFF
cdr3_nt: TGTGCCAGCAGCTTAGTCTTGAAGTACTTCAATGAGCAGTTCTTC

j_call: TRBJ1-2
d_call: NA
v_call: TRBV12-3/TRBV12-4
clone_size: once
cdr3_aa: CASTPGATYGYTF
cdr3_nt: TGTGCCAGCACTCCCGGGGCTACCTATGGCTACACCTTC

j_call: TRBJ2-5
d_call: TRBD2
v_call: TRBV9
clone_size: NA
cdr3_aa: CASSVDTSGVQTQYF
cdr3_nt: TGTGCCAGCAGCGTAGATACTAGCGGGGTGCAGACCCAGTACTTC

j_call: TRBJ2-2
d_call: NA
v_call: TRBV7-2
clone_size: NA
cdr3_aa: CASSFPGRELFF
cdr3_nt: TGTGCCAGCAGCTTTCCCGGTAGGGAGCTGTTTTTT

j_call: TRBJ1-5
d_call: TRBD1
v_call: TRBV24-1
clone_size: NA
cdr3_aa: CATSDRGRNQPQHF
cdr3_nt: TGTGCCACCTCGGACAGGGGGAGGAATCAGCCCCAGCATTTT

j_call: TRBJ2-5
d_call: NA
v_call: TRBV7-6
clone_size: many
cdr3_aa: CASSPKDSQETQYF
cdr3_nt: TGTGCCAGCAGCCCCAAAGACTCCCAAGAGACCCAGTACTTC

j_call: TRBJ1-3
d_call: NA
v_call: TRBV7-9
clone_size: NA
cdr3_aa: CASSPPVVASGNTIYF
cdr3_nt: TGTGCCAGCAGCCCCCCCGTGGTAGCCTCTGGAAACACCATATATTTT

j_call: TRBJ2-4
d_call: NA
v_call: TRBV6-1
clone_size: NA
cdr3_aa: CASREWGATKNIQYF
cdr3_nt: TGTGCCAGCAGGGAATGGGGGGCCACCAAAAACATTCAGTACTTC

j_call: TRBJ1-2
d_call: NA
v_call: TRBV6-5
clone_size: many
cdr3_aa: CASSRTRGNYGYTF
cdr3_nt: TGTGCCAGCAGTCGCACCAGGGGAAACTATGGCTACACCTTC

j_call: TRBJ1-6
d_call: NA
v_call: TRBV2
clone_size: few
cdr3_aa: CASRRDLGWNSPLHF
cdr3_nt: TGTGCCAGCAGACGGGACCTCGGGTGGAATTCACCCCTCCACTTT

j_call: TRBJ1-2
d_call: TRBD1
v_call: TRBV28
clone_size: NA
cdr3_aa: CASSPGQGWVYGYTF
cdr3_nt: TGTGCCAGCAGTCCGGGACAGGGGTGGGTCTATGGCTACACCTTC

j_call: TRBJ2-4
d_call: TRBD1
v_call: TRBV13
clone_size: NA
cdr3_aa: CASRDTGGQIPGAKNIQYF
cdr3_nt: TGTGCCAGCAGGGACACAGGGGGCCAAATCCCTGGAGCCAAAAACATTCAGTACTTC

j_call: TRBJ1-5
d_call: NA
v_call: TRBV6-1
clone_size: NA
cdr3_aa: CASSLREGLGQPQHF
cdr3_nt: TGTGCCAGCAGCTTACGAGAGGGACTTGGGCAGCCCCAGCATTTT

j_call: TRBJ2-5
d_call: NA
v_call: TRBV7-8
clone_size: many
cdr3_aa: CASSSDTLMETQYF
cdr3_nt: TGTGCCAGCAGCTCGGACACGCTGATGGAGACCCAGTACTTC

j_call: TRBJ2-3
d_call: NA
v_call: TRBV7-6
clone_size: many
cdr3_aa: CASNTLGDTQYF
cdr3_nt: TGTGCCAGCAATACCCTTGGAGATACGCAGTATTTT

j_call: TRBJ2-5
d_call: NA
v_call: TRBV14
clone_size: NA
cdr3_aa: CASSQARRETQYF
cdr3_nt: TGTGCCAGCAGCCAAGCGAGGAGGGAGACCCAGTACTTC

j_call: TRBJ1-2
d_call: NA
v_call: TRBV27
clone_size: NA
cdr3_aa: CASSLRGANYGYTF
cdr3_nt: TGTGCCAGCAGTTTACGAGGGGCGAACTATGGCTACACCTTC

j_call: TRBJ2-1
d_call: NA
v_call: TRBV6-1
clone_size: many
cdr3_aa: CASSDQWGDTPLSYNEQFF
cdr3_nt: TGTGCCAGCAGTGACCAGTGGGGGGACACACCGTTGTCCTACAATGAGCAGTTCTTC

j_call: TRBJ1-1
d_call: NA
v_call: TRBV20-1
clone_size: NA
cdr3_aa: CSATLWSGGPRLNTEAFF
cdr3_nt: TGCAGTGCTACCCTCTGGTCCGGGGGGCCCCGATTGAACACTGAAGCTTTCTTT

j_call: TRBJ2-1
d_call: TRBD2
v_call: TRBV4-1
clone_size: NA
cdr3_aa: CASSQDGVSGGQQFF
cdr3_nt: TGCGCCAGCAGCCAAGATGGGGTTAGCGGGGGGCAGCAGTTCTTC

j_call: TRBJ1-1
d_call: NA
v_call: TRBV12-3/TRBV12-4
clone_size: NA
cdr3_aa: CVSSWTRDTEAFF
cdr3_nt: TGTGTCAGCAGTTGGACCAGGGACACTGAAGCTTTCTTT

j_call: TRBJ1-1
d_call: NA
v_call: TRBV5-4
clone_size: NA
cdr3_aa: CVSSGQGIDTEAFF
cdr3_nt: TGTGTCAGCAGCGGCCAGGGGATAGACACTGAAGCTTTCTTT

j_call: TRBJ2-5
d_call: NA
v_call: TRBV4-3
clone_size: few
cdr3_aa: CASSQERWVSHQETQYF
cdr3_nt: TGCGCCAGCAGCCAAGAACGTTGGGTCAGCCATCAAGAGACCCAGTACTTC

j_call: TRBJ2-2
d_call: NA
v_call: TRBV7-6
clone_size: NA
cdr3_aa: CASSFSGDRSGELFF
cdr3_nt: TGTGCCAGCAGCTTCAGCGGGGACAGGTCTGGGGAGCTGTTTTTT

j_call: TRBJ1-2
d_call: NA
v_call: TRBV19
clone_size: NA
cdr3_aa: CASSLTDTFYGYTF
cdr3_nt: TGTGCCAGTTCACTCACGGATACCTTTTATGGCTACACCTTC

j_call: TRBJ2-5
d_call: NA
v_call: TRBV6-6
clone_size: NA
cdr3_aa: CASRKGGEETQYF
cdr3_nt: TGTGCCAGCAGAAAGGGGGGGGAAGAGACCCAGTACTTC

j_call: TRBJ1-1
d_call: NA
v_call: TRBV28
clone_size: few
cdr3_aa: CASSLIANTEAFF
cdr3_nt: TGTGCCAGCAGTTTGATTGCGAACACTGAAGCTTTCTTT

j_call: TRBJ1-6
d_call: NA
v_call: TRBV4-1
clone_size: few
cdr3_aa: CASSPLFLGSGDNSPLHF
cdr3_nt: TGCGCCAGCAGCCCCTTATTTTTGGGGTCAGGGGATAATTCACCCCTCCACTTT

j_call: TRBJ1-1
d_call: NA
v_call: TRBV27
clone_size: NA
cdr3_aa: CASSLMGGGTEAFF
cdr3_nt: TGTGCCAGCAGTTTGATGGGGGGCGGCACTGAAGCTTTCTTT

j_call: TRBJ1-1
d_call: TRBD1
v_call: TRBV29-1
clone_size: NA
cdr3_aa: CSAGGGGTVGTEAFF
cdr3_nt: TGCAGCGCCGGTGGGGGCGGGACAGTTGGGACTGAAGCTTTCTTT

j_call: TRBJ1-1
d_call: NA
v_call: TRBV7-8
clone_size: many
cdr3_aa: CASSLVEGSSTEAFF
cdr3_nt: TGTGCCAGCAGCTTAGTAGAGGGGTCGAGCACTGAAGCTTTCTTT